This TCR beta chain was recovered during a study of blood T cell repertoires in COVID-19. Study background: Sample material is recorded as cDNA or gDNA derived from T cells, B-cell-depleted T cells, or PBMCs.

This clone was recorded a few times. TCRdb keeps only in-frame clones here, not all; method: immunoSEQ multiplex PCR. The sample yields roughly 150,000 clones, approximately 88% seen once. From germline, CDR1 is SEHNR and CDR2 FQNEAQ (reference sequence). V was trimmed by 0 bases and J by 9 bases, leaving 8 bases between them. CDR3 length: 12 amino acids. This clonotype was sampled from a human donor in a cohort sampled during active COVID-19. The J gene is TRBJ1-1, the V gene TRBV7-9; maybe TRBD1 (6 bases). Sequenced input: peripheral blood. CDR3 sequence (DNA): TGTGCCAGCAGCTTAGCGGGGGCCAAAGCTTTCTTT. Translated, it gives CASSLAGAKAFF.